The text below deals with one TCR beta chain. Clones were read by immunoSEQ multiplex PCR, and TCRdb kept only the in-frame ones, dropping some. Here the sample spans more than 50,000 clones, around nine tenths being singletons. This CDR3 has 15 amino acids. Germline V CDR1 and CDR2: SGHTA, FQGNSA. Deletions cut 2 bases from V and 7 bases from J, with 14 bases between. These data originate in a study of technical replicates of blood from a few donors. Sequencing was performed on PBMCs. The chain carries TRBV7-2 and TRBJ2-2; D might be TRBD2 (5 bases). The sequence derives from a human donor in good health. Some clones in this sample may be carry-over from other donors' samples. DNA of the CDR3: TGTGCCAGCAGCTTAAGGCGGCCCGAGGGCGGGGAGCTGTTTTTT. This encodes CASSLRRPEGGELFF.